Presented here are 10 T cell receptor beta chains from one specimen sequenced in a study of blood T cell repertoires in COVID-19. TCRdb's table, derived via immunoSEQ multiplex PCR, lists solely in-frame clones and lacks some. Among roughly 240,000 clones listed, more than 85% were seen once. Input material: peripheral blood. The receptors stem from a man younger than 30 with active or convalescent COVID-19.

The chain uses TRBV7-5 and TRBJ2-7; the listed D gene, TRBD1, was not tested against the DNA. TRBV7-5 is reported as a pseudogene. The CDR3 runs to 14 residues. The CDR3 is CARSHGDRVDEQYF. The CDR3 DNA sequence: TGTGCCAGAAGCCACGGGGACAGGGTGGACGAGCAGTACTTC.

The chain has TRBV3-1 (or the pseudogene TRBV3-2) and TRBJ1-5; 8 bases match TRBD1. Per germline, CDR1 LGHDT and CDR2 YNNKEL (reference sequence). The V and J ends lost 5 bases and 3 bases, in that order; junction bases with no gene match: 15. The CDR3 runs to 18 residues. In nucleotides, the CDR3 is TGTGCCAGCAGCAACCGACAGGGGAGGGGTATAGACAATCAGCCCCAGCATTTT. Translated, it gives CASSNRQGRGIDNQPQHF.

This clone was seen once. The rearrangement links TRBV15 to TRBJ2-3, with D possibly matching TRBD2 (5 bases). The CDR3 has 17 amino acids. CDR1 and CDR2 (germline): LNHNV, YYDKDF (reference sequence). The V end was cut by 1 base, the J end by 2 bases, with 16 bases between. CDR3 nucleotides: TGTGCCACCAGCAGAGCCACGCTGAGCGGCCCCACAGATACGCAGTATTTT. Translating gives CATSRATLSGPTDTQYF.

This clone was picked up a small number of times. The chain joins TRBV7-3 to TRBJ1-1; D perhaps matches TRBD1 (6 bases). V was trimmed by 9 bases and J by 0 bases, leaving 11 bases between them. Germline V gives CDR1 SGHTA, CDR2 FQGTGA. The CDR3 covers 13 residues. The CDR3 nucleotides are TGTGCCAGTAGTACAGGGTTGAACACTGAAGCTTTCTTT. Protein sequence: CASSTGLNTEAFF.

The rearrangement joins TRBV4-2 to TRBJ1-2; 9 bases match TRBD1. Germline CDR1 reads LGHNA; CDR2 reads YNFKEQ. J was trimmed by 7 bases and V by 0 bases; bases with no gene match: 6. CDR3 length: 15 amino acids. In nucleotides, the CDR3 is TGTGCCAGCAGCCAAGAAGCCGGGACAGGGTCTGGCTACACCTTC. As protein: CASSQEAGTGSGYTF.

The rearrangement links TRBV5-1 to TRBJ2-1; 8 bases are shared with TRBD1. V trimming: 5 bases; J trimming: 4 bases; junction bases outside the gene matches: 8. CDR1 SGHRS and CDR2 YFSETQ come from the germline V gene. The CDR3 spans 15 residues. The CDR3 DNA reads TGCGCCAGCAGAGCCTCCGGGACAGGATACAATGAGCAGTTCTTC. Translation gives CASRASGTGYNEQFF. Combining the CDR3 with reference TRBV5-1 and TRBJ2-1 gives the whole variable domain KAGVTQTPRYLIKTRGQQVTLSCSPISGHRSVSWYQQTPGQGLQFLFEYFSETQRNKGNFPGRFSGRQFSNSRSEMNVSTLELGDSALYLCASRASGTGYNEQFFGPGTRLTVL.

The CDR3 loop is CASSFDIMNTEAFF. CDR3 nucleotide sequence: TGTGCCAGCAGCTTCGACATCATGAACACTGAAGCTTTCTTT. The chain joins TRBV5-4 to TRBJ1-1; D gene ambiguous. CDR1 is SGHNT, CDR2 YYREEE, per germline (reference sequence). The length of the CDR3 is 14 residues. V lost 2 bases and J lost 0, with 8 bases in between.

The gene calls are TRBV5-1 and TRBJ1-1; D uncertain. V was clipped by 2 bases and J by 2 bases, with 10 bases between them. This CDR3 has 14 amino acids. Germline V gene lookup returns CDR1 SGHRS and CDR2 YFSETQ. The CDR3 is CASSLEALNTEAFF. CDR3 nucleotides: TGCGCCAGCAGCTTAGAGGCTTTAAACACTGAAGCTTTCTTT.

V gene TRBV6-5 combines with J gene TRBJ1-6; 9 nucleotides line up with TRBD1. V shed 11 bases, J shed 6 bases, and the junction held 5 bases outside the gene matches. The CDR3 totals 13 residues. Germline CDR1 is MNHEY and CDR2 is SVGAGI. CDR3 DNA sequence: TGTGCCTACAGGGGGCAAATTAATTCACCCCTCCACTTT. Translating it yields CAYRGQINSPLHF.

The chain joins TRBV6-5 to TRBJ2-7; the D gene is possibly TRBD2 (5 bases). CDR1 and CDR2 (germline): MNHEY, SVGAGI. Trimming removed 2 bases at V and 5 bases at J, with 7 bases between. The CDR3 runs 12 residues. The CDR3 region is CASSYNGDEQYF. The CDR3 bases are TGTGCCAGCAGTTACAACGGGGACGAGCAGTACTTC.